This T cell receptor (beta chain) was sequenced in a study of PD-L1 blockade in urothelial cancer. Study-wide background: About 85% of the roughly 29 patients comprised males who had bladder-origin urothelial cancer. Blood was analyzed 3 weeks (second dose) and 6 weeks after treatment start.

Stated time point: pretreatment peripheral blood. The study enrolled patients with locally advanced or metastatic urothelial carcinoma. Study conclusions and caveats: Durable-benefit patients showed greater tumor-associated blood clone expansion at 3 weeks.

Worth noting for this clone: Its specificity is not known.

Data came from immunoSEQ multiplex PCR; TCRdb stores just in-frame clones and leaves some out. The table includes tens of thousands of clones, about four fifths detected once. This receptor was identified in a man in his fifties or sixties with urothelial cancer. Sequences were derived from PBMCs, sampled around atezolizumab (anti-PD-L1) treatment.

The CDR3: CATSRDIGFNEQFF. The CDR3 DNA reads TGTGCCACCAGCAGAGACATCGGGTTTAATGAGCAGTTCTTC. The chain recombines TRBV15 with TRBJ2-1; D is unclear. Germline V gene data show CDR1 as LNHNV and CDR2 as YYDKDF (reference sequence). The CDR3 totals 14 residues. The V and J ends lost 0 bases and 7 bases respectively, with 10 bases between them.